This T cell receptor (beta chain) was sequenced in a study of T cells in Graves' hyperthyroidism and ophthalmopathy. Regarding the study as a whole: In the blood, most expanded thyroid clonotypes above 0.001 appeared as well. Ophthalmopathy was predicted by the model a median of approximately 6.6 months ahead of onset.

It was uncontrolled infection, other autoimmune disease, pregnancy or lactation that excluded patients. Clinical symptoms, serum thyroxine and TRAb, thyroid ultrasound and orbital computed tomography together formed the diagnostic basis. Amplified regions were TCR beta CDR3 sequences from RNA transcripts. TCR CDR3 underwent first-round RT-PCR with the HTBI primer set. TCRdb re-derived calls from the multiplex PCR reads in MiXCR, one entry per CDR3 protein. This sample has roughly 500,000 distinct CDR3 sequences, with 46% found just once. This clonotype was recorded many times. Its target is unknown. Trimming cost V 5 bases and J 8 bases, with 18 bases left between them. Per germline, CDR1 LNHDA and CDR2 SQIVND (reference sequence). This CDR3 is built from 15 residues.

The chain has TRBV19 and TRBJ1-4; a weak D match, TRBD1 (5 bases). The origin of this receptor is an adult woman with Graves' disease, either hyperthyroidism or ophthalmopathy (not recorded which). Sequenced: peripheral blood or thyroid tissue (not recorded which). This CDR3 is CASSDGTPGREKLFF. The CDR3 DNA follows: TGTGCCAGTAGTGACGGGACGCCCGGGCGAGAAAAACTGTTTTTT. Combining the CDR3 with reference TRBV19 and TRBJ1-4 gives the whole variable domain DGGITQSPKYLFRKEGQNVTLSCEQNLNHDAMYWYRQDPGQGLRLIYYSQIVNDFQKGDIAEGYSVSREKKESFPLTVTSAQKNPTAFYLCASSDGTPGREKLFFGSGTQLSVL.